The entry below gives a single T cell receptor beta chain sequence along with its context. Its antigen is currently not known. Within one base of it there is no much larger clone, and no base qualities were kept. The sample originates from a study of blood T cells in healthy people across ages (dated by TCRdb to 2015 to 2017). Study-level background: Template switching captured roughly one uniquely barcoded TCR beta cDNA molecule per two T cells in model experiments. For two donors (one aged 18 to 29 and one aged 80 or older), the study analyzed two additional independent replicas of 1 million unique cDNA reads from the same blood draw. Four age groups were formed from the donors: young (average approximately 17 years), middle-aged (approximately 39), aged (roughly 58) and long-lived (roughly 88). Using deep sequencing normalized with unique cDNA molecular identifiers, the study measured how TCR beta repertoire diversity changes with age. To avoid experimental bias, donors of different ages were spread randomly across the sequencing lanes.

What the study reported, not specific to this receptor: Compared with the aged group, the long-lived group had more naive CD4+ T cells, fewer expanded clones and increased TCR diversity, suggesting age selection. Donor CMV infection status was unknown, potentially confounding age-related changes in expanded clonotypes. Estimates of total diversity based on one million sequenced T cells were regarded as lower bounds and as underestimates. The percentage of naive T cells measured by flow cytometry correlated strongly with observed TCR beta diversity. Since profiling was done on bulk unsorted PBMCs, naive and antigen-experienced compartments could not be conclusively compared. As age increased, observed TCR beta diversity per million T cells dropped in a roughly linear way, and a significant reduction was already evident by age 40.

Systemically healthy Caucasian individuals from Russia, 35 to 50 in total and aged about 6 to 100 years, were included as donors. Each donor gave 9.5 to 10 milliliters of peripheral blood, drawn into EDTA-treated Vacutainer tubes. Ficoll-Paque density-gradient centrifugation was used to isolate PBMCs, with at least 7 million per sample. Total RNA, at least 5.5 micrograms per sample, was extracted from PBMCs with Trizol reagent. The percentages of naive CD45RAhigh/CD27high T cells were determined by flow cytometry on a PBMC aliquot from every donor. The protocol used for the library was 5' RACE. The sequencer listed for this sample is Illumina HiSeq 2500. The second PCR ran for about 6 to 11 cycles and used a J-beta primer mix along with a sample-barcoded 5' primer. A unique molecular identifier was introduced onto each TCR beta cDNA molecule by a template-switch 5' adaptor carrying 12 random nucleotides. At least 2.5 million CDR3-containing paired-end reads were obtained from each sample. First-strand cDNA synthesis was performed from all RNA using the Mint cDNA synthesis kit, with priming by a TRBC-specific oligonucleotide. All cDNA was treated with uracil-DNA glycosylase and then went through a first 18-cycle PCR with the universal primers M1SS and BC2_uni_R. Processing in the source paper ran as follows. Normalization of each sample was performed by random selection of 1 million high-quality reads, each carrying a distinct molecular identifier. Reads sharing molecular identifiers were discarded rather than binned into consensus sequences. MiTCR, run with a Q25 quality threshold and the strictest error-elimination algorithm, handled CDR3 identification, clonotype clustering and error correction. Lower-bound total TCR beta diversity was estimated with a nonparametric unseen species model using Euler transformation. Starting from the raw public reads, TCRdb applied fastp trimming at Q25, assembled clones with MiXCR and retained in-frame beta chains. Each record represents a unique CDR3 protein, reported with the most common genes and DNA among its rows. In this record, the V and J calls reflect TCRdb's handling and not the investigators' own analysis. Within this sample are 730,000 or so distinct CDR3 sequences, with around 41% of them counted one time only. The ten largest make up about 32% of the sample.

Sequencing was carried out using blood. The clonotype originates from a man aged 80 or over in good health.

The DNA sequence is TGCGCCAGCAGCCAAGTAACGGCATCCCTTTATGATACGCAGTATTTT. Its coded protein is CASSQVTASLYDTQYF. This sequence uses TRBV4-3 and TRBJ2-3, with no confident D gene call. From its cysteine to its phenylalanine, the CDR3 spans 16 amino acids. Here the CDR3 DNA is all that survives: 48 bases in frame from base 1. Based on the germline V gene, the CDR1 and CDR2 sequences are LGHNA and YSLEER. The V end loses 1 base and the J end loses 6 bases, and a stretch of 17 bases separates them.